The entry below gives a single T cell receptor (beta chain) sequence along with its context. The authors' processing: Amplification with reference gene primers provided the estimates of nucleated cell counts. Sequenced by immunoSEQ multiplex PCR; TCRdb stores in-frame clones only, minus some. V, J and clone size derive from that table, while D and trimming were established from the DNA sequence. The sample holds roughly 100,000 clones, about 85% seen once. This sample was included in a study of blood T cell repertoires in COVID-19. About the research overall: COVID-19 samples from acute and convalescent phases originated in the United States, Italy and Spain. T cells, B-cell-depleted T cells, or PBMCs provided the cDNA or gDNA that served as material.

V lost 3 bases to trimming and J lost 10 bases; unmatched junction nucleotides: 9. Germline lookup yields CDR1 KGHSH and CDR2 LQKENI. The CDR3 totals 15 residues. V is TRBV18 and J is TRBJ1-6, with TRBD1 matching over 7 bases. Sequencing input: peripheral blood. The receptor comes from a man in his forties or fifties with active COVID-19. The CDR3 sequence is CASSPVRDSRSPLHF. DNA of the CDR3: TGTGCCAGCTCACCGGTCCGGGACAGCAGGTCACCCCTCCACTTT.